Listed below are T cell receptor beta chains from one sample, sequenced in a study of identical twins. From the 5' RACE reads, TCRdb called clonotypes with MiXCR, one entry per CDR3 protein. The table lists some 1,600,000 distinct CDR3 sequences, roughly a third of them singletons. Sequenced input: cord blood. Receptors were obtained from a newborn girl in good health. CDR3s include the opening cysteine and the closing phenylalanine or tryptophan. A D gene is named only where the DNA matches it firmly. The listing skips clone size in some rows; elsewhere it reads once, few, many or a size class.

NA	TRBV6-5	TRBD2	TRBJ2-7	TGTGCCAGCAGTTGCTCGACTAGCTTGGATGAGCAGTACTTC	CASSCSTSLDEQYF
NA	TRBV29-1	TRBD1	TRBJ1-2	TGCAGCGTTGAAGAAGGAGCACAGGGGAGAATCTACGGCTACACCTTC	CSVEEGAQGRIYGYTF
NA	TRBV18	TRBD1	TRBJ2-1	TGTGCCAGCTCACCACCTCCGAGGACAGGGGCCAATGAGCAGTTCTTC	CASSPPPRTGANEQFF
few	TRBV7-6	NA	TRBJ1-1	TGTGCCAGCAGCTTAGCCGACCACTTGAACACTGAAGCTTTCTTT	CASSLADHLNTEAFF
NA	TRBV9	TRBD1	TRBJ1-2	TGTGCCAGCAGCCCCAGGACAGGGGGGGCCTATGGCTACACCTTC	CASSPRTGGAYGYTF
NA	TRBV29-1	TRBD1	TRBJ1-1	TGCAGCGTTGAACGGGACAGCGTCAGGGGGGCTTTCTTT	CSVERDSVRGAFF
NA	TRBV7-9	TRBD1	TRBJ2-3	TGTGCCAGCAGACCCAGACCGGGACAGGGGGGCACAGATACGCAGTATTTT	CASRPRPGQGGTDTQYF
NA	TRBV24-1	TRBD2	TRBJ2-3	TGTGCCACCGCGACTAGCGGGAGGGCCCCAGATACGCAGTATTTT	CATATSGRAPDTQYF
NA	TRBV29-1	TRBD1	TRBJ1-1	TGCAGCGTTGACAGGGGGCGTTTTGGCACTGAAGCTTTCTTT	CSVDRGRFGTEAFF
NA	TRBV18	NA	TRBJ1-2	TGTGCCAGCTCACCGGCAGGGGATGGCTACACCTTC	CASSPAGDGYTF
NA	TRBV20-1	NA	TRBJ2-3	TGCAGTGCCCCGACTATATTCGATACGCAGTATTTT	CSAPTIFDTQYF
few	TRBV6-6	NA	TRBJ2-3	TGTGCCAGCAGTGACGTCACGAGGGGCGCCCCGGATACGCAGTATTTT	CASSDVTRGAPDTQYF
NA	TRBV12-3/TRBV12-4	NA	TRBJ2-3	TGTGCCAGCAGTTCCACTAGCCCCCGCACGGATACGCAGTATTTT	CASSSTSPRTDTQYF
few	TRBV20-1	NA	TRBJ2-1	TGCAGTGCTAGGGGGCTAGCTTACTACAATGAGCAGTTCTTC	CSARGLAYYNEQFF
few	TRBV7-2	NA	TRBJ1-6	TGTGCCAGCAGGCCGAGGGCTGTGGGTTCACCCCTCCACTTT	CASRPRAVGSPLHF
NA	TRBV23-1	NA	TRBJ2-1	TGCGCCAGCAGGGCAGTCCAGAGTGAGCAGTTCTTC	CASRAVQSEQFF
NA	TRBV20-1	TRBD2	TRBJ2-3	TGCAGTGCTAGGCCGACTAGCGGGACAGATACGCAGTATTTT	CSARPTSGTDTQYF
few	TRBV5-1	NA	TRBJ2-1	TGCGCCAGCAACAGCCCCGGCCCCTACAATGAGCAGTTCTTC	CASNSPGPYNEQFF
NA	TRBV12-3/TRBV12-4	NA	TRBJ2-5	TGTGCCAGCAGTTCAAGGGGGGCGTGGAATGAGCAGTACTTC	CASSSRGAWNEQYF